The entry that follows covers one TCR beta chain sequence. This specimen comes from a study of blood T cell repertoires in COVID-19. Trimming took 4 bases from V and 0 from J; bases not matched to a gene: 11. CDR1 and CDR2 (germline): SGHRS, YFSETQ. CDR3 length: 19 residues. Sequencing was performed with immunoSEQ multiplex PCR; in TCRdb, only in-frame clones are kept and a portion is missing. The sample shows approximately 240,000 clones, 85% to 90% of them seen only once. The gene calls are TRBV5-1 and TRBJ2-3, with 13 bases matching TRBD2. Sequencing used PBMCs or T cells enriched from blood (not recorded which). This clonotype was sampled from a woman aged 50 to 60 in a cohort exposed to, infected with or recovered from COVID-19 (not recorded which). Here the CDR3 DNA reads TGCGCCAGCAGCGCTTCTATGGGACTAGCGGGGTCTAGCACAGATACGCAGTATTTT. This translates into CASSASMGLAGSSTDTQYF.